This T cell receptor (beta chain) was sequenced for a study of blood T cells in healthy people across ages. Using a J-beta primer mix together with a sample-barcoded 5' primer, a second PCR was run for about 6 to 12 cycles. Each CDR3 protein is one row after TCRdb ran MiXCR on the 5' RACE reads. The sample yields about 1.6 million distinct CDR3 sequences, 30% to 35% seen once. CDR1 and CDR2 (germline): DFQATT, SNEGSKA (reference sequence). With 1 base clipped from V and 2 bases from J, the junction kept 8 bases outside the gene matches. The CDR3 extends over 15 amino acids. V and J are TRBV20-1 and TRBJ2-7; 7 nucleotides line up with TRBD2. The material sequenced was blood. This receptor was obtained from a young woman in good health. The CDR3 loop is CSARGGRGFAYEQYF. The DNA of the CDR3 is TGCAGTGCTAGAGGAGGGCGGGGGTTCGCCTACGAGCAGTACTTC.